The 25 T cell receptor beta chains reported below all come from one sample, sequenced in a study of blood T cells in healthy people across ages. The second PCR ran roughly 7 to 12 cycles with a sample-barcoded 5' primer and J-beta primers. TCRdb re-analysed the 5' RACE reads in MiXCR, keeping a single row per CDR3 protein. In the table there are under 700,000 distinct CDR3 sequences, approximately 25% of which are singletons. Separately, the same data were catalogued under a study of T cells of mothers and their children.

Sequenced sample: blood. The receptors here all came from a boy aged 5-17 years in good health.

This chain joins TRBV29-1 and TRBJ1-1; a possible D gene is TRBD1 (6 bases). The germline V gene encodes CDR1 SQVTM and CDR2 ANQGSEA. The CDR3 runs to 15 residues. The ends were cut back, 3 bases at V and 4 bases at J, with 18 bases in the middle. CDR3 sequence reads: CSVDDRSLLGTEAFF. CDR3 in DNA: TGCAGCGTTGATGACAGGTCCCTTCTGGGCACTGAAGCTTTCTTT.

This clonotype was counted only a few times. The chain links TRBV5-1 to TRBJ1-2; tentatively, D is TRBD1 (6 bases). The CDR3 is 13 residues long. Deletions cut 5 bases from V and 0 bases from J, with 8 bases between. CDR1 is SGHRS, CDR2 YFSETQ, per germline. CDR3 in amino acids: CASSGQPNYGYTF. The CDR3 region has the DNA TGCGCCAGCAGTGGACAGCCTAACTATGGCTACACCTTC.

This rearrangement joins TRBV7-9 to TRBJ1-6, with TRBD1 matching 12 bases. The CDR3 sequence is 19 residues long. Germline CDR1 reads SEHNR; CDR2 reads FQNEAQ (reference sequence). With V trimmed by 4 bases and J by 1 base, 8 bases remained unmatched. As DNA, the CDR3 is TGTGCCAGCAGCTGGTCCCGGGACAGGGGGCTATCCTATAATTCACCCCTCCACTTT. It specifies CASSWSRDRGLSYNSPLHF.

There are a few counts of this clonotype. The chain combines TRBV28 with TRBJ1-5; D is undetermined. V dropped 3 bases and J dropped 4 bases, with 13 bases sitting between them. The CDR3 has 15 amino acids. Germline V gives CDR1 MDHEN, CDR2 SYDVKM. CDR3 DNA sequence: TGTGCCAGCAGTTTTGGCAGGACCCGAAATCAGCCCCAGCATTTT. It specifies CASSFGRTRNQPQHF.

This clonotype was detected only a few times. The chain links TRBV7-2 to TRBJ1-4; 7 bases are shared with TRBD1. Trimming removed 5 bases from V and 10 bases from J; junction bases left unmatched: 19. CDR1 SGHTA and CDR2 FQGNSA come from the germline V gene. This CDR3 is 17 amino acids long. CDR3 coding DNA: TGTGCCAGCAGCCCGCAAAGTAGACAGGGATGGAATCGAAAACTGTTTTTT. Protein product: CASSPQSRQGWNRKLFF. Using reference TRBV7-2 and TRBJ1-4 for the parts outside the CDR3, the full variable domain is GAGVSQSPSNKVTEKGKDVELRCDPISGHTALYWYRQSLGQGLEFLIYFQGNSAPDKSGLPSDRFSAERTGGSVSTLTIQRTQQEDSAVYLCASSPQSRQGWNRKLFFGSGTQLSVL.

The V and J genes are TRBV10-3 and TRBJ1-1, with 7 bases matching TRBD1. The trim removed 4 bases at V and 8 bases at J, leaving 4 bases unmatched. Germline-derived CDR1 and CDR2 are ENHRY and SYGVKD. The CDR3 is 12 amino acids. Written as DNA, the CDR3 is TGTGCCATCAGTGTCGGACAGGACGAAGCTTTCTTT. Its translation: CAISVGQDEAFF.

This CDR3 is CAWSPTGSTDTQYF. The CDR3 DNA sequence: TGTGCCTGGAGCCCGACAGGGAGCACAGATACGCAGTATTTT. The rearrangement links TRBV30 to TRBJ2-3, with TRBD1 matching over 7 bases. This CDR3 is 14 amino acids long. The V and J ends lost 3 bases and 0 bases, in that order; junction bases with no gene match: 3. Germline V gives CDR1 GTSNPN, CDR2 SVGIG (reference sequence).

The sample holds a few counts of this clonotype. The V gene is TRBV2, the J gene TRBJ2-7; D is ambiguous. V lost 6 bases, J lost 4 bases, and 16 bases lay in between. The CDR3 length is 14 residues. CDR1 and CDR2 (germline): SNHLY, FYNNEI. CDR3 in DNA: TGTGCCAGCAGCTATGGCCACAACCGGTACGAGCAGTACTTC. Translating it yields CASSYGHNRYEQYF.

The chain recombines TRBV20-1 with TRBJ1-2; D ambiguous. The CDR3 is 16 amino acids. In germline, CDR1 is DFQATT, CDR2 SNEGSKA (reference sequence). Trimming shortened V by 1 base and J by 0 bases, and 15 bases separated the two germline ends. The chain's CDR3 is CSARAGLGRSNYGYTF. The DNA of the CDR3 is TGCAGTGCTAGAGCCGGCCTGGGGAGGTCTAACTATGGCTACACCTTC.

The rearrangement links TRBV7-9 to TRBJ1-1, with 9 bases aligning to TRBD1. Looked up from germline, CDR1 is SEHNR and CDR2 is FQNEAQ (reference sequence). After removal of 8 bases from V and 2 bases from J, the junction contained 24 bases not matched to a gene. The CDR3 totals 20 residues. The CDR3 here is CASEGRDRALNPWYNTEAFF. The CDR3 nucleotides read TGTGCCAGCGAGGGTCGGGACAGGGCCCTTAACCCATGGTATAACACTGAAGCTTTCTTT. The full variable domain, rest sourced from reference TRBV7-9 and TRBJ1-1, is DTGVSQNPRHKITKRGQNVTFRCDPISEHNRLYWYRQTLGQGPEFLTYFQNEAQLEKSRLLSDRFSAERPKGSFSTLEIQRTEQGDSAMYLCASEGRDRALNPWYNTEAFFGQGTRLTVV.

The rearrangement uses TRBV5-1 and TRBJ2-7, with 11 bases aligning to TRBD1. CDR1 and CDR2 from the germline V gene are SGHRS and YFSETQ. CDR3 length equals 15 residues. J was trimmed by 5 bases and V by 3 bases; bases with no gene match: 7. CDR3 residues: CASSSPGQGDHEQYF. CDR3 coding DNA: TGCGCCAGCAGCTCACCGGGACAGGGGGATCACGAGCAGTACTTC.

V and J are TRBV6-5 and TRBJ2-5; no firm D call. V was shortened by 6 bases and J by 4 bases, with 12 bases between the two germline ends. Germline assignment: CDR1 MNHEY and CDR2 SVGAGI. The CDR3 extends over 13 amino acids. The CDR3 loop reads CASSPAPGETQYF. The CDR3 region has the DNA TGTGCCAGCAGCCCAGCCCCGGGAGAGACCCAGTACTTC.

This clonotype was seen a few times. The chain links TRBV11-2 to TRBJ2-1; the D is unclear. Germline V lookup: CDR1 SGHAT, CDR2 FQNNGV. Trimming removed 10 bases at V and 0 bases at J, with 13 bases between. The CDR3 has 14 amino acids. The CDR3 region is CATTLSLSYNEQFF. The CDR3 region has the DNA TGTGCCACCACCCTTTCCCTCTCCTACAATGAGCAGTTCTTC. Full variable domain (remainder filled in from reference TRBV11-2 and TRBJ2-1): EAGVAQSPRYKIIEKRQSVAFWCNPISGHATLYWYQQILGQGPKLLIQFQNNGVVDDSQLPKDRFSAERLKGVDSTLKIQPAKLEDSAVYLCATTLSLSYNEQFFGPGTRLTVL.

The chain is built from TRBV28 and TRBJ1-2, with TRBD1 matching over 7 bases. In germline, CDR1 is MDHEN, CDR2 SYDVKM. The CDR3 extends over 13 amino acids. The ends lost 7 bases at V and 6 bases at J; junction bases unmatched: 8. The DNA of the CDR3 is TGTGCCAGCACCGTTGACAGGGAAAATGGCTACACCTTC. Protein product: CASTVDRENGYTF.

This clonotype has at least ten counts. The genes are TRBV28 and TRBJ2-3, with D hard to call. The CDR3 length is 17 residues. V was trimmed by 5 bases and J by 1 base, leaving 19 bases between them. Germline assignment: CDR1 MDHEN and CDR2 SYDVKM. The CDR3 is CASSLPRTDLGTDTQYF. In DNA, the CDR3 is TGTGCCAGCAGTCTCCCCCGGACCGATCTAGGCACAGATACGCAGTATTTT.

The rearrangement joins TRBV5-1 to TRBJ1-1; possible D gene TRBD1, 5 bases. V was clipped by 5 bases and J by 3 bases, with 11 bases between them. CDR3 length: 13 amino acids. Germline V gene sequence: CDR1 SGHRS, CDR2 YFSETQ. CDR3 sequence (DNA): TGCGCCAGCAGAGGCAGGGAGGACACTGAAGCTTTCTTT. Translation: CASRGREDTEAFF.

The chain couples TRBV4-2 to TRBJ2-1; 9 bases line up with TRBD2. Trimming cost V 0 bases and J 16 bases; bases outside gene matches: 10. Germline V gene sequence: CDR1 LGHNA, CDR2 YNFKEQ. The CDR3 has 14 amino acids. The CDR3 sequence is CASSQENRGTSTFF. CDR3 DNA: TGTGCCAGCAGCCAAGAAAACCGAGGGACTAGCACATTCTTC.

At least ten counts were recorded for this clonotype. This chain uses TRBV27 with TRBJ2-5, with 13 bases that match TRBD2. The J call may be in error: the DNA end matches TRBJ2-1 better. The germline V gene has CDR1 MNHEY and CDR2 SMNVEV (reference sequence). This CDR3 contains 15 residues. This CDR3 reads CASSLGTSGKNEQFF. CDR3 DNA: TGTGCCAGCAGTTTAGGGACTAGCGGGAAGAATGAGCAGTTCTTC.

This clonotype was seen a few times. The chain combines TRBV15 with TRBJ2-4; D not certain. The V end lost 5 bases, the J end lost 0 bases, and 8 bases lay between the germline ends. Per the germline V gene, CDR1 is LNHNV and CDR2 is YYDKDF (reference sequence). CDR3 length: 14 residues. CDR3: CATSHGAAKNIQYF. Here the CDR3 DNA reads TGTGCCACCAGCCACGGTGCAGCCAAAAACATTCAGTACTTC. Full variable domain (outside the CDR3, taken from reference TRBV15 and TRBJ2-4): DAMVIQNPRYQVTQFGKPVTLSCSQTLNHNVMYWYQQKSSQAPKLLFHYYDKDFNNEADTPDNFQSRRPNTSFCFLDIRSPGLGDTAMYLCATSHGAAKNIQYFGAGTRLSVL.

J is TRBJ1-1 and V is TRBV30, with D possibly TRBD1 on 5 matching bases. V dropped 4 bases and J dropped 0 bases, with 9 bases sitting between them. Germline V gene lookup returns CDR1 GTSNPN and CDR2 SVGIG (reference sequence). This CDR3 spans 13 amino acids. CDR3 bases: TGTGCCTGGACTGGGACTCTGAACACTGAAGCTTTCTTT. This codes for CAWTGTLNTEAFF. The full variable domain, in which reference TRBV30 and TRBJ1-1 provide the parts outside the CDR3, is SQTIHQWPATLVQPVGSPLSLECTVEGTSNPNLYWYRQAAGRGLQLLFYSVGIGQISSEVPQNLSASRPQDRQFILSSKKLLLSDSGFYLCAWTGTLNTEAFFGQGTRLTVV.

This clonotype came up a few times. V usage is TRBV29-1 and J usage is TRBJ1-3; no definite D call. The CDR3 is made up of 13 amino acids. Germline loops: CDR1 SQVTM, CDR2 ANQGSEA. V lost 1 base to trimming and J lost 1 base, with 5 bases between them. CDR3 amino acids: CSVEVWSGNTIYF. The CDR3 region has the DNA TGCAGCGTTGAAGTCTGGTCTGGAAACACCATATATTTT.

This clonotype was detected only a few times. The V and J genes are TRBV4-1 and TRBJ2-7; D uncertain. The DNA end favors TRBJ2-1, so the J call may be wrong. This CDR3 is built from 13 residues. Germline V gene lookup returns CDR1 MGHRA and CDR2 YSYEKL. CDR3 nucleotides: TGCGCCAGCAGCCCCGACTTGGATAATGAGCAGTTCTTC. Translated: CASSPDLDNEQFF.

This clonotype was recorded a few times. The chain uses TRBV13 and TRBJ2-5; TRBD2 agrees at 7 bases. Judging by the DNA end, TRBJ2-7 fits better; the J call may be wrong. The CDR3 length is 15 residues. Germline loops: CDR1 PRHDT, CDR2 FYEKMQ (reference sequence). The CDR3 DNA reads TGTGCCAGCAGCCAACGACTAGCTCTGAACTACGAGCAGTACTTC. Encoded protein: CASSQRLALNYEQYF.

V is TRBV20-1 and J is TRBJ2-5, with a possible D match to TRBD1 (5 bases). The assigned J gene may be wrong: the sequence end matches TRBJ2-7 better. The CDR3 consists of 14 residues. Germline V gene lookup returns CDR1 DFQATT and CDR2 SNEGSKA (reference sequence). CDR3 in DNA: TGCAGTGCTCCCTCAATTGGGGCATCCTACGAGCAGTACTTC. It translates to CSAPSIGASYEQYF.

This clonotype was detected ten times or more. The chain combines TRBV5-5 with TRBJ2-5; perhaps TRBD1 as D (6 bases). Germline V gene sequence: CDR1 SGHKS, CDR2 YYEKEE (reference sequence). The CDR3 spans 15 residues. The V end was cut by 2 bases, the J end by 2 bases, with 13 bases between. The CDR3 loop reads CASSFVTGRQETQYF. CDR3 nucleotide sequence: TGTGCCAGCAGCTTCGTAACAGGGAGACAAGAGACCCAGTACTTC.